Below, 8 T cell receptor beta chains from the same sample are listed, as sequenced in a study of blood T cell repertoires in COVID-19. Assay: immunoSEQ multiplex PCR; the TCRdb copy retains only in-frame clones and omits some. Here the sample spans around 130,000 clones, around 87% being singletons. Sequenced: peripheral blood. The receptors were sampled from an older woman with acute or convalescent COVID-19.

The genes are TRBV19 and TRBJ2-7, with a weak D call TRBD1 (6 bases). V was clipped by 5 bases and J by 5 bases, with 13 bases between them. The V gene's germline CDR1 is LNHDA and CDR2 SQIVND (reference sequence). This CDR3 is built from 13 residues. CDR3 bases: TGTGCCAGTAGTCAGGGGTTGGGGGACGAGCAGTACGTC. It specifies CASSQGLGDEQYV.

The rearrangement uses TRBV12-3 or TRBV12-4 and TRBJ1-1; D gene unclear. The CDR3 contains 13 residues. The germline V and J ends were trimmed by 8 bases and 2 bases, with 12 bases remaining between them. CDR3 sequence (DNA): TGTGCCAGCGGACTGATTAAAAACACTGAAGCTTTCTTT. Amino acids: CASGLIKNTEAFF.

The DNA for the CDR3 is TGTGCCAGCAGCCTCCCGGGGGCTGAAGCTTTCTTT. It is translated as CASSLPGAEAFF. The chain employs TRBV7-2 and TRBJ1-1; possible D gene TRBD1, 5 bases. V was shortened by 5 bases and J by 6 bases, with 10 bases between the two germline ends. CDR1 and CDR2 from the germline V gene are SGHTA and FQGNSA. CDR3 length: 12 residues.

This chain connects TRBV28 to TRBJ1-1; D uncertain. V was shortened by 6 bases and J by 4 bases, with 9 bases between the two germline ends. Germline CDR1 is MDHEN and CDR2 is SYDVKM. The CDR3 is 12 amino acids. The CDR3 reads CASRPVGTEAFF. The CDR3 coding sequence is TGTGCCAGCAGGCCGGTCGGCACTGAAGCTTTCTTT.

As DNA, the CDR3 is TGTGCCATCCGAACTAGCGGGAGTACCGAAGATACGCAGTATTTT. Translation: CAIRTSGSTEDTQYF. J is TRBJ2-3 and V is TRBV10-3, with 11 bases aligning to TRBD2. J was trimmed by 5 bases and V by 8 bases; bases with no gene match: 9. The CDR3 spans 15 residues. Germline assignment: CDR1 ENHRY and CDR2 SYGVKD.

The V and J genes are TRBV5-1 and TRBJ2-6; TRBD1 is a possible D gene (5 bases). There are 16 residues in the CDR3. Germline loops: CDR1 SGHRS, CDR2 YFSETQ. The V and J ends lost 0 bases and 2 bases respectively, with 9 bases between them. This chain's CDR3 is CASSLGAGTGANVLTF. In DNA, the CDR3 is TGCGCCAGCAGCTTGGGAGCAGGGACTGGGGCCAACGTCCTGACTTTC.

The chain employs TRBV29-1 and TRBJ2-1, with 9 bases fitting TRBD2. CDR1 and CDR2 (germline): SQVTM, ANQGSEA. CDR3 length equals 13 residues. V shed 3 bases, J shed 16 bases, and the junction held 13 bases outside the gene matches. In nucleotides, the CDR3 is TGCAGCGTTGAGAAGCCTAGCGGGGAGCGTAGATTCTTC. As protein: CSVEKPSGERRFF.

This chain joins TRBV5-6 and TRBJ2-4, with 8 bases lining up with TRBD1. This CDR3 is built from 12 residues. V trimming: 3 bases; J trimming: 12 bases; junction bases outside the gene matches: 5. CDR1 SGHDT and CDR2 YYEEEE come from the germline V gene. CDR3 protein: CASSSDRVHQYF. The CDR3 nucleotides are TGTGCCAGCAGCTCGGACAGGGTTCATCAGTACTTC.